This entry features one T cell receptor (beta chain) sequence. These data belong to a study of T cell changes during pregnancy in multiple sclerosis. Sequenced by immunoSEQ multiplex PCR; TCRdb stores in-frame clones only, minus some. The profile shows fewer than 40,000 clones, roughly 87% of them singletons. This CDR3 contains 18 residues. CDR1 is SGHTA and CDR2 is FQGNSA in the germline V gene. V was pared by 5 bases and J by 3 bases, with 17 bases of the junction left unmatched. The sequencing here drew on CD8+ T cells from peripheral blood mononuclear cells, taken in the second trimester of pregnancy. The origin of this receptor is a female donor with multiple sclerosis, enrolled in a pregnancy study. The chain recombines TRBV7-2 with TRBJ1-1; TRBD1 aligns across 8 bases. The CDR3 here is CASSLKGPPTGDHTEAFF. The CDR3 bases are TGTGCCAGCAGCCTAAAGGGCCCTCCGACAGGGGATCACACTGAAGCTTTCTTT.